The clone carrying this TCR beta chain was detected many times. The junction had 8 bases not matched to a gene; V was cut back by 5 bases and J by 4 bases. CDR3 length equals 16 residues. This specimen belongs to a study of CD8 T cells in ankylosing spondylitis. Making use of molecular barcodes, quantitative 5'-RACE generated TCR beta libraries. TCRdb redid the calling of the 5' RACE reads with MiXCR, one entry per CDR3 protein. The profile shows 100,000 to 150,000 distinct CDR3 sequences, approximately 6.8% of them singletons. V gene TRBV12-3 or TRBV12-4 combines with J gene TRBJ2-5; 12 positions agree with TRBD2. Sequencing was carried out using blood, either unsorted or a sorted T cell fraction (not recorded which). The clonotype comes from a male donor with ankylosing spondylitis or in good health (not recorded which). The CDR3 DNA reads TGTGCCAGCAGTCCCTGGACTAGCGGGAATCGAGAGACCCAGTACTTC. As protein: CASSPWTSGNRETQYF.